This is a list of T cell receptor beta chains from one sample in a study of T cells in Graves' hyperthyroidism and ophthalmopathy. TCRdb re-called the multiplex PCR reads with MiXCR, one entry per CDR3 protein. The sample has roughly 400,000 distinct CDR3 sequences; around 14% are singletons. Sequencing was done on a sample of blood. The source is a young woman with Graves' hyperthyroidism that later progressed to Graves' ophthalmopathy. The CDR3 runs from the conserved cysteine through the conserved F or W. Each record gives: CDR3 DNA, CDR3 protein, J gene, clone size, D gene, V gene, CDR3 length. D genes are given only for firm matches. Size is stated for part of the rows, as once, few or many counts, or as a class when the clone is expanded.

TGCAGTGCTAGAGATTCCCAGGGCGGCTACACCTTC,CSARDSQGGYTF,TRBJ1-2,NA,NA,TRBV20-1,12
TGTGCCAGTAGTTCTTTGTCTGGGACAGGGGGCGCGAATGGCTACACCTTC,CASSSLSGTGGANGYTF,TRBJ1-2,NA,TRBD1,TRBV19,17
TGCAGCGTCACGGGCACAGATACGCAGTATTTT,CSVTGTDTQYF,TRBJ2-3,many,NA,TRBV29-1,11
TGCAGTGCCGATGGGGGGGAAGAGACCCAGTACTTC,CSADGGEETQYF,TRBJ2-5,NA,TRBD2,TRBV20-1,12
TGTGCCAGCAGCCTGGACTATAGCAATCAGCCCCAGCATTTT,CASSLDYSNQPQHF,TRBJ1-5,many,NA,TRBV3-1,14
TGCAGTGCTAGAATCCCTAGCGGACACAATGAGCAGTTCTTC,CSARIPSGHNEQFF,TRBJ2-1,many,TRBD2,TRBV20-1,14
TGTGCCAGCAGCCCGCTGTCAGGGGGAACCGGGGAGCTGTTTTTT,CASSPLSGGTGELFF,TRBJ2-2,many,TRBD1,TRBV7-9,15
TGTGCCAGCAGCGGCTCCCCCGGACTAGTCCCTTACGAGCAGTACTTC,CASSGSPGLVPYEQYF,TRBJ2-7,few,TRBD2,TRBV9,16
TGTGCCGGCACTGCAGGGGATCTTAATGAAAAACTGTTTTTT,CAGTAGDLNEKLFF,TRBJ1-4,NA,NA,TRBV2,14
TGTGCCAGCAGCCAAAGACTAGCAGCCACAGATACGCAGTATTTT,CASSQRLAATDTQYF,TRBJ2-3,many,TRBD2,TRBV11-2,15
TGTGCCAGCAGCTTGCTCCCGGGACCAGGGGGAATCTTGAACTATGGCTACACCTTC,CASSLLPGPGGILNYGYTF,TRBJ1-2,many,TRBD1,TRBV7-9,19
TGCGCCAGCAGCCACCCGAGGGAGCGGGACCTATACAATGAGCAGTTCTTC,CASSHPRERDLYNEQFF,TRBJ2-1,NA,TRBD2,TRBV4-1,17